This is a list of T cell receptor beta chains from one sample in a study of identical twins. MiXCR, run by TCRdb on the 5' RACE reads, gives a single entry per CDR3 protein. This sample has around 160,000 distinct CDR3 sequences; roughly 3.5% occur once, and the top ten carry more than 6.5%. The sample was memory T cells sorted from blood. The receptor set was obtained from a man aged 18 to 29 in good health. The conserved cysteine and the conserved F or W are not part of the CDR3 here. The order of the fields is CDR3 protein, V gene.

ASGKGEETQY	TRBV5-1
ASSYDSGGAKNIQY	TRBV6-5
ASINPSGANVLT	TRBV6-5
ASTMNRAGTEAF	TRBV2
ASSFSHRNNEQF	TRBV5-5
SVEKQGSGEQY	TRBV20-1
ASSLMGNPANTGELF	TRBV7-3
ASSYQGTQY	TRBV6-5
ASSQAGRYTDTQY	TRBV14
SVEPSSGRVYNEQF	TRBV29-1
ASSLGLAGLGGETQY	TRBV5-6
ASSRDKGYEQY	TRBV7-2
ATSLDSYNEQF	TRBV24-1
ASSSHRGYSNQPQH	TRBV7-8
ASSLVGQSNEKLF	TRBV5-1
ATARAKETQY	TRBV12-3/TRBV12-4
ASSSRDRGTRGYT	TRBV13
ASSPHRGLTEAF	TRBV4-3
ASSVRDPRGETQY	TRBV5-1